The present T cell receptor (beta chain) was sequenced within a study of identifying expanded T cells in peripheral blood (dated by TCRdb to the late 2010s). Background for the entire study: Technical replicates were generated by sequencing separate aliquots of the same genomic DNA pool, with four replicates compared pairwise. Broad study findings and their caveats: Across all healthy-donor time intervals, the beta-binomial model significantly cut both the number of clones called differentially abundant and the false-positive rate. The authors expected that biological variance in healthy repertoires might rise further over much longer intervals, such as months to years. In all healthy donors, the variance in clone template counts between samples taken around two weeks apart rose significantly as total template count increased. Between technical replicates the binomial model flagged about 1.2 differentially abundant clones, whereas over roughly two weeks the binomial model flagged about 15 and over approximately four weeks about 19.

During the collection period, no immune events, such as infections, were documented for the healthy donors. Time-dependent variance in a beta-binomial model of T-cell clone differential abundance was calibrated using healthy-donor blood repertoires as a training cohort. The training cohort was composed of some ten healthy donors, 3 female and 7 male. The donors were between roughly 29 and 65 years old, with an average age of approximately 47 years. Whole blood, obtained from a commercial supplier, was collected from each healthy donor at three time points spaced around two weeks apart. Genomic DNA was extracted from unsorted whole blood for immunosequencing. As for this clone: Its antigen has not been determined. No quality values exist for individual bases; no much larger clone is one base distant.

According to the germline V gene (reference sequence), CDR1 reads MNHEY and CDR2 reads SMNVEV. The CDR3 goes from the cysteine to the phenylalanine over 14 residues. This entry keeps only the CDR3 DNA: 42 bases, framed from base 1. Relative to germline, V is missing 5 bases and J is missing 3 bases, with 4 bases of the junction outside any gene match. TCRbeta CDR3 regions were profiled with the immunoSEQ Assay using bias-controlled multiplex PCR amplification of genomic DNA. On the authors' methods: To quantify the absolute abundance of each unique TCRbeta CDR3 region, the sequences were collapsed and filtered. Differential abundance was tested with a binomial (Fisher-equivalent) model and with a beta-binomial model adding time-dependent variance fitted from healthy donors. Any clone with fewer than 5 combined templates was excluded, and a clone was called differentially abundant if its Benjamini-Hochberg FDR was below 0.01. Beta-binomial variance was modeled as a function of total template count across the two samples using the form v = (b*log(k)+a)^2. TCRdb took over this immuneACCESS table, retaining in-frame rearrangements with V and J assigned. Such tables are incomplete; in checked studies, under half of the missing clones stem from an unresolved V gene, and the remainder is unexplained. V and J calls and clone size are given by that table; D and trimming were obtained from the DNA. The sample table records approximately 100,000 clones; approximately 89% of these occur just once. The top ten clonotypes cover roughly 4% of the sample.

The chain links TRBV27 with TRBJ2-7; a stretch of 10 junction bases matches TRBD1. This receptor was obtained from a person between 18 and 75 years old in good health. Material for sequencing was blood. In nucleotide form, the sequence is TGTGCCAGCAGTCGGACAGGGGGTAGCTACGAGCAGTACTTC. This gives the protein CASSRTGGSYEQYF.